This T cell receptor beta chain was observed in a study of tumor and adjacent non-tumor tissue in lung cancer. As for the study in general: Patients were aged about 31 to 85, 9 to 10 men and 4 to 6 women, stage I to III.

Study-wide points: Patients with more diverse tumor TCRs had worse survival. Tumor repertoires had a smaller top 100 clone share than normal lung.

No cell sorting was done before RNA was extracted from the tissue. This non-tumor lung sample came from over 3 cm beyond the tumor edge. Points on this clonotype: Its antigen is unknown. An end of the junction differs from the germline gene, which may be a read error.

Germline V gene data show CDR1 as SGHRS and CDR2 as YFSETQ. The CDR3 sequence is 13 residues long. The library came from three nested PCR rounds adapted from ARM-PCR protocols. TCRdb used MiXCR to reprocess the multiplex PCR reads, holding one entry per CDR3 protein. The sample carries over 35,000 distinct CDR3 sequences, roughly 60% recorded once. The sequencing sample was made of distant non-tumor lung tissue. The receptor was isolated from a man aged 50-59 years with non-small cell lung cancer. This rearrangement joins TRBV5-1 to TRBJ2-1; TRBD1 might be the D (6 bases). The CDR3 here is CASSQGQYKEQFF. In nucleotides, the CDR3 is TGCGCCAGCAGCCAAGGACAGTACAAAGAGCAGTTCTTC. Full variable domain (missing parts from reference TRBV5-1 and TRBJ2-1): KAGVTQTPRYLIKTRGQQVTLSCSPISGHRSVSWYQQTPGQGLQFLFEYFSETQRNKGNFPGRFSGRQFSNSRSEMNVSTLELGDSALYLCASSQGQYKEQFFGPGTRLTVL.